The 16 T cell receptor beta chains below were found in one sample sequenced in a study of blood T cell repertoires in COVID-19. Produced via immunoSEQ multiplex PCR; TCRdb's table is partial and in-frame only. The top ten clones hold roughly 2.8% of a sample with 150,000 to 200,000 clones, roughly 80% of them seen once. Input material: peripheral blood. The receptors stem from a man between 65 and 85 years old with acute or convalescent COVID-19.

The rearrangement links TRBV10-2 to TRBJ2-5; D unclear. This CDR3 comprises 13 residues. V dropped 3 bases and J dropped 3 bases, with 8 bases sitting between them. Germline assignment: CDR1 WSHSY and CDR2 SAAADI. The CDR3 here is CASSELYKETQYF. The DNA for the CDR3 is TGCGCCAGCAGTGAACTCTATAAAGAGACCCAGTACTTC.

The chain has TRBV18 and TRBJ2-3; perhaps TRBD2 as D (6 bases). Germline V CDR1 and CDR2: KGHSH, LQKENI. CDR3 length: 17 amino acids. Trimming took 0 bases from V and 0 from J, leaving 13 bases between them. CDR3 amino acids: CASSPPMGRGSTDTQYF. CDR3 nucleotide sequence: TGTGCCAGCTCACCACCGATGGGGCGGGGCAGCACAGATACGCAGTATTTT.

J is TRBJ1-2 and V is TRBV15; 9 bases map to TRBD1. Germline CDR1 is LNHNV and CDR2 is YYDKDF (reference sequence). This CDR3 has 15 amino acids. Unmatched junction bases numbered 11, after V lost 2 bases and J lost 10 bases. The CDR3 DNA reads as TGTGCCACCAGCAGACCACAGGGGGCCGGTAGAGACTACACCTTC. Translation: CATSRPQGAGRDYTF.

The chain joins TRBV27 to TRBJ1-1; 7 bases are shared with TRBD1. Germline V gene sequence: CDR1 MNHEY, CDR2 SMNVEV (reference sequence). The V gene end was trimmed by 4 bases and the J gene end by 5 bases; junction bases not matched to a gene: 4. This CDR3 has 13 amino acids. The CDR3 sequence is CASSSKGATEAFF. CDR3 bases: TGTGCCAGCAGTTCTAAGGGGGCGACTGAAGCTTTCTTT.

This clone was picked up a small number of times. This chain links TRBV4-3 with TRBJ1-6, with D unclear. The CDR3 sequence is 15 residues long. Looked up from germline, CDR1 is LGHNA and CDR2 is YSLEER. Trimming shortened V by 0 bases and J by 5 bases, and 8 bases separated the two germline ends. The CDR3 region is CASSQDNANNSPLHF. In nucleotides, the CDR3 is TGCGCCAGCAGCCAAGATAACGCTAATAATTCACCCCTCCACTTT.

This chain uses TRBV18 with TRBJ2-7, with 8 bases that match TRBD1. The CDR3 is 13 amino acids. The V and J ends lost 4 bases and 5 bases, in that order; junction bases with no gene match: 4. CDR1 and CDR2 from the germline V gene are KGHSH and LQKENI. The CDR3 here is CASSRTGINEQYF. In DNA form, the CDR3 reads TGTGCCAGCTCACGGACAGGGATCAACGAGCAGTACTTC.

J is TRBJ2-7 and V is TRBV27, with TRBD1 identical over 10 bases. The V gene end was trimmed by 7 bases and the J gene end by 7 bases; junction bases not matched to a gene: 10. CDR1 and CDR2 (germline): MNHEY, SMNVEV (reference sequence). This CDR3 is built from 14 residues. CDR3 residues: CASTRSDRGVEQYF. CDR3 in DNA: TGTGCCAGCACAAGGTCGGACAGGGGGGTTGAGCAGTACTTC.

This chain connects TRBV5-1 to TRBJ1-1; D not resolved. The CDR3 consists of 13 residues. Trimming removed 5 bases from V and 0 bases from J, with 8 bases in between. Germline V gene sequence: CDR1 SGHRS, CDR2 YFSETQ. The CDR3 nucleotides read TGCGCCAGCAGTATCAACATGAACACTGAAGCTTTCTTT. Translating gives CASSINMNTEAFF.

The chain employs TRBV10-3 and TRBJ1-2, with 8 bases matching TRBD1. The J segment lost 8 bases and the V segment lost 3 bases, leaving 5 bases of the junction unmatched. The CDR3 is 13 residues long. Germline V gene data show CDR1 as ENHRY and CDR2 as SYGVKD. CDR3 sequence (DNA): TGTGCCATCAGTGATTTTACAGGGGGAGGCTACACCTTC. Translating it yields CAISDFTGGGYTF.

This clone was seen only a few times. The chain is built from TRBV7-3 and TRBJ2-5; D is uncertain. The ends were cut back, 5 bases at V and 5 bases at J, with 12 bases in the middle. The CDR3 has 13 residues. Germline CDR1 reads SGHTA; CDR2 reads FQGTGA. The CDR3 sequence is CASSLDQWETQYF. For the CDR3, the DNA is TGTGCCAGCAGCCTAGACCAATGGGAGACCCAGTACTTC.

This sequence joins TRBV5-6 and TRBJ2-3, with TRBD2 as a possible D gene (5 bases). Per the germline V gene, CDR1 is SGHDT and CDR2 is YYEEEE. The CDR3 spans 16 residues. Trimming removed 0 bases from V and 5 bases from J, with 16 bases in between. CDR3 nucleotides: TGTGCCAGCAGCTTGGGGGTCAGGCTAGCCGGAGATACGCAGTATTTT. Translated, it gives CASSLGVRLAGDTQYF. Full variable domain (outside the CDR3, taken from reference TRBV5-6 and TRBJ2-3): DAGVTQSPTHLIKTRGQQVTLRCSPKSGHDTVSWYQQALGQGPQFIFQYYEEEERQRGNFPDRFSGHQFPNYSSELNVNALLLGDSALYLCASSLGVRLAGDTQYFGPGTRLTVL.

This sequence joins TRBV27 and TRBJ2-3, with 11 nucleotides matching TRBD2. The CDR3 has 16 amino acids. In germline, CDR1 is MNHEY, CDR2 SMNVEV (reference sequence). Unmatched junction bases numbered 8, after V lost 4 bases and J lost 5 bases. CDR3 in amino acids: CASSSITSGSIDTQYF. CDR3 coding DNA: TGTGCCAGCAGTTCAATTACTAGCGGGAGTATAGATACGCAGTATTTT.

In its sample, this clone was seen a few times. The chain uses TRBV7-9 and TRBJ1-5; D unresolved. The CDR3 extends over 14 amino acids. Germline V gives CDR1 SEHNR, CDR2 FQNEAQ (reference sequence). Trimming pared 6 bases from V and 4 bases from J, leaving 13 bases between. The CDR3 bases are TGTGCCAGCAGTTTTACTGACGGGAATCAGCCCCAGCATTTT. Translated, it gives CASSFTDGNQPQHF.

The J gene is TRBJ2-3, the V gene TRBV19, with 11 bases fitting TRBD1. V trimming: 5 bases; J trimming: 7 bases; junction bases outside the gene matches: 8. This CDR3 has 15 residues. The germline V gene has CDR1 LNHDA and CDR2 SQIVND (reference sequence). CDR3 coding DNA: TGTGCCAGTAGTCCCCGGACAGGGGGCGGGAATACGCAGTATTTT. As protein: CASSPRTGGGNTQYF.

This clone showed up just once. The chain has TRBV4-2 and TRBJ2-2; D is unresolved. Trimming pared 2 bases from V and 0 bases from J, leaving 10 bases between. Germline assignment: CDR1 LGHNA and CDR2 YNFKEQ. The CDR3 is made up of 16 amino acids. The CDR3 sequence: CASSQPGVTNTGELFF. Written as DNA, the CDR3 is TGTGCCAGCAGCCAACCAGGCGTTACGAACACCGGGGAGCTGTTTTTT.

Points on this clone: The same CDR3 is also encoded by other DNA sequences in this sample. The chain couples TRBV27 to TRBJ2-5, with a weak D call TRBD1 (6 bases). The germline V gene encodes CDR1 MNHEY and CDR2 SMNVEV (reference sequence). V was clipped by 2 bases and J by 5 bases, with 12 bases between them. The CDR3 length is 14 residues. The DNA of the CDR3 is TGTGCCAGCAGTTTAATGGGGGCCGAGGAGACCCAGTACTTC. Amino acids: CASSLMGAEETQYF.